This T cell receptor (beta chain) derives from a study of Ad26.COV2.S vaccination and SARS-CoV-2 variants. The assay was immunoSEQ multiplex PCR, and TCRdb's table has in-frame clones only and misses some. The repertoire includes around 320,000 clones, around 86% of them detected once, and about 3.4% sits in the top ten. The CDR3 loop spans 16 amino acids. V was trimmed by 1 base and J by 4 bases, leaving 17 bases between them. The V gene's germline CDR1 is SGHRS and CDR2 YFSETQ. The treatment denotes: around 19 received Ad26.COV2.S at low or high dose, single or two shots; about 5 received placebo; per-sample allocation not given. Samples came from day 63 after the first vaccine or placebo injection.

V usage is TRBV5-1 and J usage is TRBJ1-1; D is ambiguous. The clonotype originates from a person aged 18-60 years who received the Ad26.COV2.S COVID-19 vaccine or a placebo. The sequenced sample was peripheral blood, obtained in a trial of Ad26.COV2.S vaccine versus placebo. CDR3 protein: CASSLRAGPQFTEAFF. CDR3 bases: TGCGCCAGCAGCTTGAGGGCAGGACCCCAGTTCACTGAAGCTTTCTTT.